These 5 T cell receptor beta chains came from one sample sequenced in a study of blood T cells in healthy people across ages. Through a sample-barcoded 5' primer and a J-beta primer mix, a second PCR was run for roughly 6 to 11 cycles. TCRdb called the 5' RACE reads again in MiXCR, with one record for every CDR3 protein. The sample lists 1.5 million to 2 million distinct CDR3 sequences; about 31% were seen once. The sequencing input was blood. The receptors were gathered from a woman under 40 in good health.

The rearrangement joins TRBV5-1 to TRBJ1-2, with a tentative D call TRBD1 (6 bases). The CDR3 sequence is 15 residues long. Trimming shortened V by 4 bases and J by 8 bases, and 21 bases separated the two germline ends. CDR1 is SGHRS, CDR2 YFSETQ, per germline. This chain's CDR3 is CASSPHEQGKAGYTF. The DNA for the CDR3 is TGCGCCAGCAGCCCACACGAGCAGGGGAAGGCAGGCTACACCTTC.

The chain combines TRBV30 with TRBJ2-5; D may be TRBD1 or TRBD2 (7 bases each). CDR1 is GTSNPN and CDR2 is SVGIG in the germline V gene (reference sequence). The CDR3 covers 15 residues. CDR3 sequence (DNA): TGTGCGTTGGGGTTGGCGGGAGCAGGGGGAGAGACCCAGTACTTC. Translated: CALGLAGAGGETQYF.

The rearrangement joins TRBV4-1 to TRBJ1-2, with 10 positions matching TRBD1. Per germline, CDR1 MGHRA and CDR2 YSYEKL. Trimming removed 4 bases from V and 8 bases from J; junction bases left unmatched: 7. This CDR3 is 14 amino acids long. CDR3 DNA: TGCGCCAGCAGCCTGGACAGGGGGAGTGGGGGCTACACCTTC. It codes for CASSLDRGSGGYTF.

V and J are TRBV5-1 and TRBJ2-1, with D hard to call. Germline CDR1 reads SGHRS; CDR2 reads YFSETQ. Between the trimmed V and J ends, which lost 0 bases and 1 base, there was a span of 11 bases. There are 16 residues in the CDR3. Written as DNA, the CDR3 is TGCGCCAGCAGCTTGGACCCTCAGCATTCCTACAATGAGCAGTTCTTC. Protein sequence: CASSLDPQHSYNEQFF.

This clonotype has ten or more counts. This chain links TRBV4-1 with TRBJ2-7; D could derive from TRBD1 or TRBD2 (6 bases each). The CDR3 contains 15 residues. Trimming stripped 0 bases from V and 0 bases from J, with 9 bases between. CDR1 is MGHRA and CDR2 is YSYEKL in the germline V gene. CDR3 in amino acids: CASSQDPGASYEQYF. CDR3 nucleotides: TGCGCCAGCAGCCAAGATCCGGGGGCCTCCTACGAGCAGTACTTC.